A single sample is the source of the 30 T cell receptor beta chains below, sequenced in a study of brain T cells in children with intractable seizures. The protocol was immunoSEQ multiplex PCR, while the TCRdb copy is restricted to in-frame clones and leaves out a portion. The sample holds fewer than 150,000 clones; 85% to 95% are singletons and the top ten take about 4%. This specimen was peripheral blood, taken at surgery. Every receptor here comes from a boy less than two years old with hemimegalencephaly and intractable seizures.

The chain has TRBV9 and TRBJ1-6; D is uncertain. The germline V and J ends were trimmed by 0 bases and 3 bases, with 13 bases remaining between them. CDR1 SGDLS and CDR2 YYNGEE come from the germline V gene. This CDR3 spans 17 amino acids. Written as DNA, the CDR3 is TGTGCCAGCAGCGTAGCGCCAGGTAGCGACTATAATTCACCCCTCCACTTT. Translation: CASSVAPGSDYNSPLHF.

The genes are TRBV13 and TRBJ1-4, with TRBD1 matching over 9 bases. The CDR3 is made up of 15 amino acids. Germline V gene sequence: CDR1 PRHDT, CDR2 FYEKMQ (reference sequence). J was trimmed by 13 bases and V by 0 bases; bases with no gene match: 9. CDR3 bases: TGTGCCAGCAGCTTAGGCCCCAGGACAGGGGAGGGACTGTTTTTT. Translated: CASSLGPRTGEGLFF.

The rearrangement links TRBV4-1 to TRBJ2-7; 11 bases are a match to TRBD2. The CDR3 consists of 20 residues. Germline CDR1 is MGHRA and CDR2 is YSYEKL. Trimming cost V 0 bases and J 1 base; bases outside gene matches: 14. This CDR3 is CASSQDVGHSLAGGSYEQYF. CDR3 coding DNA: TGCGCCAGCAGCCAAGACGTGGGACATTCGTTAGCGGGGGGGTCCTACGAGCAGTACTTC.

The rearrangement links TRBV5-1 to TRBJ1-1, with a weak D call TRBD1 (5 bases). Germline V gene lookup returns CDR1 SGHRS and CDR2 YFSETQ. The CDR3 runs to 15 residues. Trimming took off 0 bases at V and 1 base at J, with 10 bases between the two ends. The CDR3 DNA sequence: TGCGCCAGCAGCTTGGACCCTCAGGGGAACACTGAAGCTTTCTTT. Its protein is CASSLDPQGNTEAFF.

CDR3 region: CSASSHLGLAGDTDTQYF. The CDR3 DNA is TGCAGTGCTAGTTCCCATCTTGGACTAGCGGGAGACACAGATACGCAGTATTTT. This rearrangement joins TRBV20-1 to TRBJ2-3; 13 bases fit TRBD2. From germline, CDR1 is DFQATT and CDR2 SNEGSKA (reference sequence). Losses at the gene ends were 3 bases for V and 2 bases for J; bases not matched to a gene: 11. The CDR3 has 18 residues.

The chain uses TRBV2 and TRBJ1-2; D uncertain. Per the germline V gene, CDR1 is SNHLY and CDR2 is FYNNEI. Trimming left V 7 bases short and J 4 bases short, with 7 bases between. This CDR3 has 11 amino acids. DNA for the CDR3: TGTGCCAGCATTTTACGCTATGGCTACACCTTC. This gives the protein CASILRYGYTF. Based on the CDR3 plus reference TRBV2 and TRBJ1-2, the full variable domain is EPEVTQTPSHQVTQMGQEVILRCVPISNHLYFYWYRQILGQKVEFLVSFYNNEISEKSEIFDDQFSVERPDGSNFTLKIRSTKLEDSAMYFCASILRYGYTFGSGTRLTVV.

The chain employs TRBV28 and TRBJ2-7, with TRBD2 matching over 16 bases. Germline loops: CDR1 MDHEN, CDR2 SYDVKM. The CDR3 has 16 amino acids. V shed 2 bases and J 5 bases; nucleotides not matched to a gene: 3. The CDR3 region has the DNA TGTGCCAGCAGTTTACGGGGACTAGCGGGAGGGCACGAGCAGTACTTC. Protein product: CASSLRGLAGGHEQYF.

The chain has TRBV5-4 and TRBJ2-5, with D unclear. CDR3 size: 13 residues. Trimming shortened V by 0 bases and J by 4 bases, and 7 bases separated the two germline ends. Germline CDR1 is SGHNT and CDR2 is YYREEE (reference sequence). The CDR3 is CASSLGAVETQYF. The CDR3 DNA is TGTGCCAGCAGCTTGGGAGCTGTAGAGACCCAGTACTTC.

V usage is TRBV10-1 and J usage is TRBJ2-5, with unresolved D. Germline CDR1 and CDR2: WNHNN and SYGVQD (reference sequence). V gave up 3 bases and J gave up 3 bases, with 17 bases separating them. The CDR3 length is 16 residues. Here the CDR3 DNA reads TGCGCCAGCAGTGATGTGGTAGGCGGAATGGAAGAGACCCAGTACTTC. It specifies CASSDVVGGMEETQYF.

The chain recombines TRBV5-1 with TRBJ2-3; tentatively, D is TRBD2 (5 bases). Germline V gene sequence: CDR1 SGHRS, CDR2 YFSETQ. V gave up 1 base and J gave up 2 bases, with 8 bases separating them. CDR3 length: 14 residues. The CDR3: CASSLSGYTDTQYF. The DNA of the CDR3 is TGCGCCAGCAGCTTGAGCGGTTACACAGATACGCAGTATTTT.

The chain combines TRBV29-1 with TRBJ2-4; D is possibly TRBD2 (5 bases). Germline V lookup: CDR1 SQVTM, CDR2 ANQGSEA. The CDR3 consists of 13 residues. V gave up 7 bases and J gave up 3 bases, with 13 bases separating them. The CDR3 here is CSAVTRNKNIQYF. For the CDR3, the DNA is TGCAGCGCTGTTACTAGGAACAAAAACATTCAGTACTTC.

The chain couples TRBV7-9 to TRBJ1-2; D is unresolved. The CDR3 spans 17 residues. Trimming shortened V by 4 bases and J by 2 bases, and 20 bases separated the two germline ends. Germline V lookup: CDR1 SEHNR, CDR2 FQNEAQ (reference sequence). The CDR3 region is CASSSIPRDTENYGYTF. CDR3 coding DNA: TGTGCCAGCAGCTCCATCCCTCGCGACACCGAGAACTATGGCTACACCTTC. Full variable domain (missing parts from reference TRBV7-9 and TRBJ1-2): DTGVSQNPRHKITKRGQNVTFRCDPISEHNRLYWYRQTLGQGPEFLTYFQNEAQLEKSRLLSDRFSAERPKGSFSTLEIQRTEQGDSAMYLCASSSIPRDTENYGYTFGSGTRLTVV.

The sample holds a few counts of this clone. This chain uses TRBV27 with TRBJ2-7; the D gene could be TRBD1 or TRBD2 (5 bases each). Trimming left V 5 bases short and J 0 bases short, with 14 bases between. Looked up from germline, CDR1 is MNHEY and CDR2 is SMNVEV (reference sequence). The CDR3 totals 15 residues. The CDR3 reads CASSTRVGSSYEQYF. The DNA for the CDR3 is TGTGCCAGCAGTACCAGGGTGGGGAGCTCCTACGAGCAGTACTTC.

The chain employs TRBV6-6 and TRBJ2-1, with 11 bases matching TRBD2. With V trimmed by 8 bases and J by 8 bases, 14 bases remained unmatched. This CDR3 is built from 16 residues. Germline V gives CDR1 MNHNY, CDR2 SVGAGI (reference sequence). The CDR3 spells CASGDIAGGPPDEQFF. The CDR3 DNA is TGTGCCAGCGGAGATATAGCGGGAGGGCCTCCAGATGAGCAGTTCTTC.

V gene TRBV7-3 combines with J gene TRBJ2-5, with D perhaps given as TRBD1 or TRBD2 (6 bases each). V gave up 5 bases and J gave up 1 base, with 8 bases separating them. Germline loops: CDR1 SGHTA, CDR2 FQGTGA. There are 13 residues in the CDR3. The CDR3 is CASSPGAQETQYF. As DNA, the CDR3 is TGTGCCAGCAGCCCGGGGGCCCAAGAGACCCAGTACTTC.

This chain joins TRBV21-1 and TRBJ1-2. TRBV21-1 constitutes a pseudogene. CDR3 size: 19 residues. In DNA, the CDR3 is TGTGCCAGCAGCAAAGTACGAGAGGCAGGGTCGGGGGAGAACTATGGCTACACCTTC. Translating gives CASSKVREAGSGENYGYTF.

The chain has TRBV21-1 and TRBJ2-7; the table's D call, TRBD2, was not checked against the DNA. TRBV21-1 is given as a pseudogene. The CDR3 spans 19 residues. DNA of the CDR3: TGTGCCAGCAGCGGACGATCGACTAGCGGGAGGTATCCTTACTACGAGCAGTACTTC. This gives the protein CASSGRSTSGRYPYYEQYF.

The chain joins TRBV6-5 to TRBJ2-3; D is unclear. V lost 2 bases, J lost 1 base, and 7 bases lay in between. Germline CDR1 is MNHEY and CDR2 is SVGAGI. This CDR3 is 14 amino acids long. This CDR3 is CASSYVGGTDTQYF. The DNA for the CDR3 is TGTGCCAGCAGTTACGTTGGGGGCACAGATACGCAGTATTTT.

The chain combines TRBV10-2 with TRBJ2-7; 10 bases line up with TRBD2. CDR1 is WSHSY, CDR2 SAAADI, per germline. This CDR3 comprises 14 residues. The ends lost 6 bases at V and 1 base at J; junction bases unmatched: 3. The CDR3 coding sequence is TGCGCCAGCAGGGTGGGACTAGCGTCCTACGAGCAGTACTTC. It is translated as CASRVGLASYEQYF.

The chain employs TRBV28 and TRBJ1-1; TRBD1 agrees at 8 bases. With 6 bases clipped from V and 3 bases from J, the junction kept 6 bases outside the gene matches. The V gene's germline CDR1 is MDHEN and CDR2 SYDVKM. The CDR3 length is 14 residues. CDR3 nucleotides: TGTGCCAGCAGCAACGGACAGGGACACACTGAAGCTTTCTTT. Translation: CASSNGQGHTEAFF.

V gene TRBV3-1 (or the pseudogene TRBV3-2) combines with J gene TRBJ1-5; D ambiguous. The CDR3 totals 15 residues. Looked up from germline, CDR1 is LGHDT and CDR2 is YNNKEL (reference sequence). Trimming took 1 base from V and 3 from J, leaving 10 bases between them. The CDR3 DNA is TGTGCCAGCAGCCAAGGAATTGACCCCAATCAGCCCCAGCATTTT. Translation gives CASSQGIDPNQPQHF.

The chain uses TRBV28 and TRBJ2-3; D is unresolved. The germline gives CDR1 MDHEN, CDR2 SYDVKM. Trimming cost V 6 bases and J 2 bases, with 12 bases left between them. The CDR3 contains 14 residues. The CDR3 spells CASSSIGFTDTQYF. The CDR3 nucleotides are TGTGCCAGCAGCAGTATAGGCTTCACAGATACGCAGTATTTT.

The chain has TRBV7-7 and TRBJ1-2; D perhaps matches TRBD1 (6 bases). CDR3 length: 15 residues. Germline V gene sequence: CDR1 SSHAT, CDR2 FNYEAQ (reference sequence). Deletions cut 11 bases from V and 4 bases from J, with 23 bases between. The CDR3 DNA reads as TGTGCCCCAAAGAATCGGGGGGCGAACCCCTATGGCTACACCTTC. Amino acid sequence: CAPKNRGANPYGYTF.

This clone was detected only once. This chain connects TRBV4-1 to TRBJ2-3; D not resolved. The ends were cut back, 0 bases at V and 2 bases at J, with 6 bases in the middle. Germline lookup yields CDR1 MGHRA and CDR2 YSYEKL. The CDR3 sequence is 14 residues long. CDR3 DNA sequence: TGCGCCAGCAGCCAAGACGGCTACACAGATACGCAGTATTTT. This gives the protein CASSQDGYTDTQYF.

This rearrangement joins TRBV7-2 to TRBJ1-4; D is uncertain. Trimming cost V 6 bases and J 3 bases, with 14 bases left between them. CDR1 SGHTA and CDR2 FQGNSA come from the germline V gene. This CDR3 is 15 amino acids long. CDR3 DNA sequence: TGTGCCAGCAGGTCTGGTTCTCTGCCTAATGAAAAACTGTTTTTT. This sequence encodes CASRSGSLPNEKLFF.

This clone was observed once. The chain recombines TRBV3-1 (or the pseudogene TRBV3-2) with TRBJ1-6; D may be TRBD1 (6 bases). This CDR3 spans 15 amino acids. Per germline, CDR1 LGHDT and CDR2 YNNKEL (reference sequence). The V end lost 1 base, the J end lost 8 bases, and 12 bases lay between the germline ends. DNA of the CDR3: TGTGCCAGCAGCCAAGGGTGGGGGGCCGATTCACCCCTCCACTTT. This encodes CASSQGWGADSPLHF.

The chain employs TRBV2 and TRBJ1-1; 9 bases map to TRBD1. V shed 5 bases, J shed 10 bases, and the junction held 5 bases outside the gene matches. The CDR3 covers 12 residues. Germline V CDR1 and CDR2: SNHLY, FYNNEI. This chain's CDR3 is CASSSGQGLAFF. The CDR3 region has the DNA TGTGCCAGCAGTTCGGGACAGGGTTTAGCTTTCTTT.

The chain has TRBV3-1 (or the pseudogene TRBV3-2) and TRBJ1-4; no clear D. CDR3 size: 15 residues. Germline loops: CDR1 LGHDT, CDR2 YNNKEL (reference sequence). V shed 4 bases and J shed 0 bases, with 9 bases lying between them. The CDR3: CASSRQVATNEKLFF. For the CDR3, the DNA is TGTGCCAGCAGCCGCCAGGTGGCAACTAATGAAAAACTGTTTTTT.

V is TRBV7-3 and J is TRBJ2-5; 8 positions match TRBD2. The CDR3 has 19 residues. The junction had 19 bases not matched to a gene; V was cut back by 5 bases and J by 2 bases. CDR1 and CDR2 (germline): SGHTA, FQGTGA. The CDR3: CASSPPGSASGRNQETQYF. The CDR3 DNA reads as TGTGCCAGCAGCCCCCCGGGGTCGGCTAGCGGGCGGAATCAAGAGACCCAGTACTTC.

The V gene is TRBV5-8, the J gene TRBJ2-7; 7 bases agree with TRBD1. The CDR3 has 14 amino acids. CDR1 is SGHTS, CDR2 YDEGEE, per germline. The junction had 5 bases not matched to a gene; V was cut back by 0 bases and J by 5 bases. CDR3 bases: TGTGCCAGCAGCTTGGGACAGGGAACGAACGAGCAGTACTTC. Protein product: CASSLGQGTNEQYF.